This is a list of T cell receptor beta chains from one sample in a study of T cells after yellow fever vaccination. One entry per CDR3 protein results from TCRdb running MiXCR on the 5' RACE reads. This sample has some 350,000 distinct CDR3 sequences, with roughly 4% found just once. The sample was PBMCs, taken 5 days after the yellow fever booster vaccination. These receptors all stem from a man aged 18 to 29 who received the YFV17D yellow fever vaccine. The CDR3 runs from the conserved cysteine through the conserved F or W. The D gene is left open where the match is weak. Some rows mark clone size as missing; the rest say once, few, many or name a class of expanded clone.

>-|TRBJ1-2|TRBV5-1|TRBD1
TGCGCCAGCAGATTAACGACAGGGGTTTTTTTTGGCTACACCTTC
CASRLTTGVFFGYTF
>-|TRBJ2-1|TRBV21-1|-
TGTGCCAGCAGCAATAGGGGAGGGGAGTACAATGAGCAGTTCTTC
CASSNRGGEYNEQFF
>-|TRBJ1-2|TRBV6-2/TRBV6-3|-
TGTGCCAGCAGAGCGGACAGTAACTATGGCTACACCTTC
CASRADSNYGYTF
>-|TRBJ2-3|TRBV4-3|-
TGCGCCAGCAGCCAAGATCAGCCCAGCACAGATACGCAGTATTTT
CASSQDQPSTDTQYF
>few|TRBJ1-2|TRBV20-1|-
TGCAGTGCTAGAGATCGATACATCACTAACTATGGCTACACCTTC
CSARDRYITNYGYTF
>-|TRBJ1-1|TRBV4-1|-
TGCGCCAGCAGCCAAGATGGGGGAAGCAAAGCTTTCTTT
CASSQDGGSKAFF
>-|TRBJ2-1|TRBV24-1|-
TGTGCCACCAGTGAACGCGACTACAATGAGCAGTTCTTC
CATSERDYNEQFF
>many|TRBJ2-2|TRBV5-1|-
TGCGCCAGCAGCTTGGCGGCCGGGGAGCTGTTTTTT
CASSLAAGELFF
>many|TRBJ2-3|TRBV6-2/TRBV6-3|TRBD1
TGTGCCAGCAGTTACGCAAAGGCAGGGGGACATCAAGGACGTACAGATACGCAGTATTTT
CASSYAKAGGHQGRTDTQYF
>many|TRBJ1-6|TRBV7-2|-
TGTGCCAGCAGCTTAGGGGGAGGAACGAATTCACCCCTCCACTTT
CASSLGGGTNSPLHF
>few|TRBJ2-1|TRBV11-2|TRBD1
TGTGCCAGCAGCGAAGGGACAGGGGGCTATTCGGGCAATGAGCAGTTCTTC
CASSEGTGGYSGNEQFF
>few|TRBJ2-3|TRBV5-1|-
TGCGCCAGCAGCTTCTTAGAACGGGGGGCCCACACAGATACGCAGTATTTT
CASSFLERGAHTDTQYF
>many|TRBJ1-1|TRBV20-1|-
TGCAGTGCTAGGGGGAGGGCGGACACTGAAGCTTTCTTT
CSARGRADTEAFF
>many|TRBJ1-2|TRBV5-1|-
TGCGCCAGCAGCTTACGGGGATATGTTCCGGACTATGGCTACACCTTC
CASSLRGYVPDYGYTF
>many|TRBJ1-2|TRBV7-9|TRBD1
TGTGCCAGCAGTCGAGGGACAGCCTCTGGCTACACCTTC
CASSRGTASGYTF
>many|TRBJ2-6|TRBV20-1|-
TGCAGTGCCAGCCGAACAGGTATCTCTGGGGCCAACGTCCTGACTTTC
CSASRTGISGANVLTF
>few|TRBJ1-1|TRBV6-5|-
TGTGCCAGCAGCCTGTATGGTCCAGGGACTGAAGCTTTCTTT
CASSLYGPGTEAFF
>few|TRBJ2-5|TRBV9|TRBD2
TGTGCCAGCAGCGCCGAGGGACTAGCGGGGGGGTCGCGAGAGACCCAGTACTTC
CASSAEGLAGGSRETQYF
>few|TRBJ1-1|TRBV5-6|-
TGTGCCAGCAGGGCCTATAACAGTGACACTGAAGCTTTCTTT
CASRAYNSDTEAFF
>few|TRBJ2-3|TRBV6-2/TRBV6-3|-
TGTGCCAGCAGTTTTTTACTAGCTGGCACAGATACGCAGTATTTT
CASSFLLAGTDTQYF
>few|TRBJ1-5|TRBV30|TRBD1
TGTGCCTGGAACCTCCCCGGCAGGGGGCTTCAGCCCCAGCATTTT
CAWNLPGRGLQPQHF
>many|TRBJ2-3|TRBV20-1|-
TGCAGTGCTAGAGGCAGGCGAACGACTAGGGGGACCACAGATACGCAGTATTTT
CSARGRRTTRGTTDTQYF
>many|TRBJ2-1|TRBV7-9|-
TGTGCCAGCAACTCAGGAGGCACTAAGTTCTTC
CASNSGGTKFF
>few|TRBJ2-7|TRBV20-1|TRBD1
TGCAGTGCTAGAGGCTGGACAGGGGTGACCTACGAGCAGTACTTC
CSARGWTGVTYEQYF
>few|TRBJ2-1|TRBV10-2|TRBD1
TGCGCCAGTTCGACAGGGCGATCGAATGAGCAGTTCTTC
CASSTGRSNEQFF
>few|TRBJ1-6|TRBV24-1|-
TGTGCCACCTCTTCAGGGGCGGGTAATTCACCCCTCCACTTT
CATSSGAGNSPLHF
>-|TRBJ2-5|TRBV5-1|TRBD1
TGCGCCAGCAGCGTCCGGGACAGAAGCCAAGAGACCCAGTACTTC
CASSVRDRSQETQYF
>-|TRBJ2-7|TRBV6-1|TRBD1
TGTGCCAGCAGGCCCACTTTGACAGGGAACGAGCAGTACTTC
CASRPTLTGNEQYF
>few|TRBJ1-2|TRBV20-1|TRBD1
TGCAGTGCTCCCCGGGACAGGGTCGACTATGGCTACACCTTC
CSAPRDRVDYGYTF
>-|TRBJ2-3|TRBV6-5|-
TGTGCCAGCAGCACCCATCCTAGCGCTAGCACAGATACGCAGTATTTT
CASSTHPSASTDTQYF
>many|TRBJ2-3|TRBV7-9|-
TGTGCCAGCAGCTTACCAGTCACAGATACGCAGTATTTT
CASSLPVTDTQYF
>many|TRBJ1-2|TRBV29-1|-
TGCAGCGTTGAAGGTTTCGGTGGCTACACCTTC
CSVEGFGGYTF
>many|TRBJ2-2|TRBV11-2|-
TGTGCCAGCAGCCGAGCCCGGGGGAAAGTCGGGGAGCTGTTTTTT
CASSRARGKVGELFF
>-|TRBJ2-2|TRBV5-1|-
TGCGCCAGCAGCTTGATGACAGGAGATACCGGGGAGCTGTTTTTT
CASSLMTGDTGELFF
>many|TRBJ1-5|TRBV10-3|-
TGTGCCAGCTCAGGGTCGGGTAGCAATCAGCCCCAGCATTTT
CASSGSGSNQPQHF
>few|TRBJ2-5|TRBV5-1|-
TGCGCCAGCAGCTTGGCGGCGGGGAAGCAAGAGACCCAGTACTTC
CASSLAAGKQETQYF
>many|TRBJ2-1|TRBV6-6|-
TGTGCCAGCAACATACTCGACGGCAATGAGCAGTTCTTC
CASNILDGNEQFF
>few|TRBJ1-5|TRBV15|-
TGTGCCACCAGCAGAGCCCGAGGAGCCAATCAGCCCCAGCATTTT
CATSRARGANQPQHF
>many|TRBJ1-2|TRBV5-1|-
TGCGCCGGCCTCGGCCCGCGGACTAAGGAGGGCTACACCTTC
CAGLGPRTKEGYTF
>many|TRBJ1-2|TRBV5-1|-
TGCGCCAGCAGCTCGGGTCGGGGCTATGGCTACACCTTC
CASSSGRGYGYTF
>many|TRBJ2-3|TRBV20-1|-
TGCAGTGCTAGTAGCCTAGCGCGGAGAGATACGCAGTATTTT
CSASSLARRDTQYF
>-|TRBJ1-1|TRBV29-1|-
TGCAGCGAACCCCAGTGGCCGCCGAACACTGAAGCTTTCTTT
CSEPQWPPNTEAFF
>few|TRBJ1-4|TRBV12-3/TRBV12-4|-
TGTGCCAGCAGTCCCTCTCCAGGAGGGGAAAAACTGTTTTTT
CASSPSPGGEKLFF
>-|TRBJ1-5|TRBV5-1|-
TGCGCCAGCAGCCTGGATCCGGGAGGAGGACAGCCCCAGCATTTT
CASSLDPGGGQPQHF
>few|TRBJ2-7|TRBV28|TRBD1
TGTGCCAGCAGTTTGCCAGGGGGCACCGAGCAGTACTTC
CASSLPGGTEQYF
>many|TRBJ2-1|TRBV6-5|-
TGTGCCAGCAGTTACTCCTCAGGTAATGAGCAGTTCTTC
CASSYSSGNEQFF
>few|TRBJ1-2|TRBV5-1|TRBD1
TGCGCCAGCAGCTTTTTAGGGGGACAGGGGGAGCTTTACTATGGCTACACCTTC
CASSFLGGQGELYYGYTF
>few|TRBJ1-6|TRBV6-5|-
TGTGCCAGCAGTTCCCTTCCTCTTTTTGGTGGTAATTCACCCCTCCACTTT
CASSSLPLFGGNSPLHF
>few|TRBJ2-1|TRBV7-8|TRBD1
TGTGCCAGCAGCCCTGGGACGGACCCACGGACAGGGTTGGATGAGCAGTTCTTC
CASSPGTDPRTGLDEQFF
>-|TRBJ2-5|TRBV7-3|TRBD2
TGTGCCAGCAGCTTAAGAGCGGGGGAGACCCAGTACTTC
CASSLRAGETQYF
>-|TRBJ1-2|TRBV7-2|-
TGTGCCAGCAGCCCAGCGTTGGGGGCGAACTATGGCTACACCTTC
CASSPALGANYGYTF
>many|TRBJ2-1|TRBV7-6|-
TGTGCCAGCAGCCCTCAGGAGGTCCACAATGAGCAGTTCTTC
CASSPQEVHNEQFF
>-|TRBJ2-7|TRBV10-3|TRBD1
TGTGCCATCGGACAGGGCACCTACGAGCAGTACTTC
CAIGQGTYEQYF
>-|TRBJ2-3|TRBV20-1|TRBD2
TGCAGTGCTAGTCGCGGGGGGGCCGGGCAGTATTTT
CSASRGGAGQYF